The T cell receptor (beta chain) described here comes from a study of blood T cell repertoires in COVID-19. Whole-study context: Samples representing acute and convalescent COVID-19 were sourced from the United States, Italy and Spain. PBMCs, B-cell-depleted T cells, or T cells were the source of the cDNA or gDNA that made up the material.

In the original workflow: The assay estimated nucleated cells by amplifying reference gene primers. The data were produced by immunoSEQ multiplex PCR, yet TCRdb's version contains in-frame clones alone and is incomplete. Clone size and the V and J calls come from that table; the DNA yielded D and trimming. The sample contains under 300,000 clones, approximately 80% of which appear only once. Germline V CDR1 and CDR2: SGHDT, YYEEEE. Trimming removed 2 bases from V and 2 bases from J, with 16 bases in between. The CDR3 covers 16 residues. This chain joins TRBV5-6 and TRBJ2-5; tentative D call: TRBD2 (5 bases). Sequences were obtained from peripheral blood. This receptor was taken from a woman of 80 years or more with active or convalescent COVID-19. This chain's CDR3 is CASSFSPELVQETQYF. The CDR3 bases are TGTGCCAGCAGCTTCTCTCCCGAACTAGTTCAAGAGACCCAGTACTTC.